This T cell receptor beta chain stems from a study of shared clonotypes between healthy human individuals. Study results and limitations: The authors expected sequencing depth to affect clonotype sharing among donors.

Comments on this clone: No antigen is known for it.

Naive CD8 populations comprised CD45RO-negative cells positively selected for CCR7, excluding terminally differentiated effector memory CD45RA+ cells. The CDR3 contains 15 residues. With 7 bases clipped from V and 4 bases from J, the junction kept 14 bases outside the gene matches. Germline CDR1 SQVTM, CDR2 ANQGSEA. Assay: immunoSEQ multiplex PCR; the TCRdb copy retains only in-frame clones and omits some. This table holds hundreds of thousands of clones, about 96% found once. The chain has TRBV29-1 and TRBJ2-3; TRBD1 agrees at 7 bases. Sequencing was carried out using naive CD8+ T cells sorted from blood. The clonotype originates from a man aged 30-40 years in good health. The CDR3 region is CSGGRVGTVSDTQYF. Written as DNA, the CDR3 is TGCAGCGGTGGGAGAGTTGGGACAGTTTCAGATACGCAGTATTTT.